The T cell receptor beta chain described here comes from a study of immune characteristics of hereditary and idiopathic chronic pancreatitis. Study observations and caveats: Hereditary and idiopathic cases differed in TRBV10, TRBV19, TRBV23 and TRBV5 usage.

The table came from immunoSEQ multiplex PCR; TCRdb's copy has only in-frame clones and leaves some out. The sample contains about 6,000 clones, about 70% of which appear only once. The CDR3 covers 14 residues. Germline V gene sequence: CDR1 GTSNPN, CDR2 SVGIG (reference sequence). Chronic pancreatitis tissue was collected during total pancreatectomy with islet autotransplantation. Chronic pancreatitis patients in the study lacked known diabetes history. Details on this clone: No antigen is known for it. One end of the junction does not line up with germline, which may come from a read error. The same CDR3 can be traced to other DNA sequences in this sample.

Sequencing was performed on pancreas tissue with hereditary chronic pancreatitis. This sequence was found in a human donor with chronic pancreatitis. The chain is built from TRBV30 and TRBJ2-7; D perhaps matches TRBD2 (6 bases). The chain's CDR3 is CAWSPGLELYEQYF. The CDR3, as DNA: TGCGCCTGGAGCCCGGGACTTGAGCTCTACGAGCAGTACTTC.